Following are 9 T cell receptor beta chains from one sample sequenced in a study of shared clonotypes between healthy human individuals. TCRdb's copy holds only in-frame clones and misses some; the assay was immunoSEQ multiplex PCR. The sample lists 800,000 to 1,200,000 clones, around 78% seen once, with more than 0.5% in the top ten. The sequenced material came from memory CD4+ T cells from PBMCs. Subset in this sample: CD45RA-negative fraction. Source of these receptors: a young man in good health. Some clones in this sample may be carry-over from other donors' samples.

V is TRBV28 and J is TRBJ1-2; D is undetermined. The CDR3 is 13 amino acids. Per germline, CDR1 MDHEN and CDR2 SYDVKM. V was cut by 3 bases and J by 4 bases, with 9 bases left in between. As DNA, the CDR3 is TGTGCCAGCAGTTTGAACACGCCCTATGGCTACACCTTC. Translating gives CASSLNTPYGYTF.

The chain couples TRBV19 to TRBJ2-1; D is perhaps TRBD1 (6 bases). The CDR3 length is 12 residues. CDR1 and CDR2 from the germline V gene are LNHDA and SQIVND (reference sequence). Trimming cost V 5 bases and J 6 bases, with 8 bases left between them. The CDR3 nucleotides are TGTGCCAGTAGTGGGGACATCAATGAGCAGTTCTTC. It specifies CASSGDINEQFF. Looking up the rest from reference TRBV19 and TRBJ2-1 gives the full variable domain: DGGITQSPKYLFRKEGQNVTLSCEQNLNHDAMYWYRQDPGQGLRLIYYSQIVNDFQKGDIAEGYSVSREKKESFPLTVTSAQKNPTAFYLCASSGDINEQFFGPGTRLTVL.

V and J are TRBV10-3 and TRBJ2-5, with 11 bases fitting TRBD2. V dropped 9 bases and J dropped 3; count of bases not matched to a gene: 6. The CDR3 is 14 amino acids. The germline CDR1 and CDR2 sequences are ENHRY and SYGVKD. CDR3 amino acids: CAIGTSGEKETQYF. The DNA for the CDR3 is TGTGCCATTGGGACTAGCGGAGAGAAAGAGACCCAGTACTTC.

The J gene is TRBJ2-1, the V gene TRBV9, with 7 bases identical to TRBD2. Germline-derived CDR1 and CDR2 are SGDLS and YYNGEE. The CDR3 runs 14 residues. After removal of 2 bases from V and 7 bases from J, the junction contained 6 bases not matched to a gene. The CDR3, as DNA: TGTGCCAGCAGCGTGGCGGGAGTCGGGAATGAGCAGTTCTTC. Translation gives CASSVAGVGNEQFF.

Note on this clone: Different DNA sequences within this sample yield the same CDR3. The chain combines TRBV27 with TRBJ2-1; 8 positions agree with TRBD1. V shed 6 bases and J 4 bases; nucleotides not matched to a gene: 5. The CDR3 extends over 14 amino acids. CDR1 and CDR2 (germline): MNHEY, SMNVEV (reference sequence). CDR3 coding DNA: TGTGCCAGCAGACTGGGACAGGCTTACAATGAGCAGTTCTTC. It translates to CASRLGQAYNEQFF.

The chain links TRBV7-9 to TRBJ2-7, with 8 bases identical to TRBD2. V was clipped by 4 bases and J by 6 bases; unmatched bases: 17. The CDR3 is 17 amino acids. Germline V gene sequence: CDR1 SEHNR, CDR2 FQNEAQ (reference sequence). CDR3: CASSSPGSGSRRGEQYF. Here the CDR3 DNA reads TGTGCCAGCAGCTCGCCCGGGAGCGGGAGTAGGCGCGGCGAGCAGTACTTC. The entire variable domain, with the rest obtained from reference TRBV7-9 and TRBJ2-7, is as follows: DTGVSQNPRHKITKRGQNVTFRCDPISEHNRLYWYRQTLGQGPEFLTYFQNEAQLEKSRLLSDRFSAERPKGSFSTLEIQRTEQGDSAMYLCASSSPGSGSRRGEQYFGPGTRLTVT.

The chain links TRBV7-6 to TRBJ1-1; D is ambiguous. Germline V lookup: CDR1 SGHVS, CDR2 FNYEAQ. The V end was cut by 0 bases, the J end by 5 bases, with 13 bases between. The CDR3 is made up of 15 amino acids. DNA of the CDR3: TGTGCCAGCAGCTTAGCGGGCAGGATTATGACTGAAGCTTTCTTT. Translation gives CASSLAGRIMTEAFF.

The DNA of the CDR3 is TGTGCCAGCAGCGTAGACCCCTTCACAGATACGCAGTATTTT. This codes for CASSVDPFTDTQYF. The chain employs TRBV9 and TRBJ2-3; D unresolved. Germline V lookup: CDR1 SGDLS, CDR2 YYNGEE. This CDR3 is built from 14 residues. V was clipped by 0 bases and J by 2 bases, with 7 bases between them.

This clone was seen a single time. The chain uses TRBV7-2 and TRBJ2-3, with 7 bases that match TRBD2. V was pared by 5 bases and J by 3 bases, with 8 bases of the junction left unmatched. CDR1 and CDR2 (germline): SGHTA, FQGNSA. There are 15 residues in the CDR3. CDR3 sequence (DNA): TGTGCCAGCAGCACCCGACTAGCCGGGACAGATACGCAGTATTTT. As protein: CASSTRLAGTDTQYF.